Below are 14 T cell receptor beta chains sequenced from a single sample in a study of blood T cell repertoires in COVID-19. Clones were sequenced by immunoSEQ multiplex PCR, and TCRdb holds only the in-frame ones, with some missing. The data show hundreds of thousands of clones, 70% to 90% seen once. Sequencing used PBMCs or T cells enriched from blood (not recorded which). The receptors were sampled from a middle-aged woman with acute COVID-19.

The rearrangement joins TRBV7-6 to TRBJ2-1, with 15 bases fitting TRBD2. After removal of 5 bases from V and 8 bases from J, the junction contained 13 bases not matched to a gene. The CDR3 has 18 amino acids. The germline V gene encodes CDR1 SGHVS and CDR2 FNYEAQ. For the CDR3, the DNA is TGTGCCAGCAGCCCGAAACCGGGACTAGCGGGAGGTCGCGATGAGCAGTTCTTC. It translates to CASSPKPGLAGGRDEQFF.

The chain combines TRBV13 with TRBJ1-1; the match to TRBD1 covers 9 bases. Germline CDR1 and CDR2: PRHDT and FYEKMQ (reference sequence). With V trimmed by 1 base and J by 4 bases, 4 bases remained unmatched. This CDR3 region has 15 residues. The CDR3: CASSLVGQGITEAFF. For the CDR3, the DNA is TGTGCCAGCAGCTTAGTCGGACAGGGGATCACTGAAGCTTTCTTT.

V gene TRBV14 combines with J gene TRBJ1-2; D may be TRBD1 (6 bases). Germline V gene sequence: CDR1 SGHDN, CDR2 FVKESK. There are 13 residues in the CDR3. V lost 4 bases, J lost 4 bases, and 10 bases lay in between. The CDR3 reads CASSPGHGYGYTF. The CDR3 DNA follows: TGTGCCAGCAGCCCGGGACACGGCTATGGCTACACCTTC.

The chain carries TRBV30 and TRBJ2-7; 14 positions agree with TRBD2. Unmatched junction bases numbered 4, after V lost 5 bases and J lost 7 bases. The CDR3 length is 13 residues. Germline values: CDR1 GTSNPN, CDR2 SVGIG (reference sequence). The CDR3 is CAWGTSGSSEQYF. For the CDR3, the DNA is TGTGCCTGGGGGACTAGCGGGAGCAGTGAGCAGTACTTC.

As regards this clone: The junction differs from germline at one of its ends, possibly a read error. This chain joins TRBV10-3 and TRBJ2-5; TRBD2 is a possible D gene (6 bases). Germline V gives CDR1 ENHRY, CDR2 SYGVKD. This CDR3 has 14 amino acids. The DNA for the CDR3 is TGTGCTATCAGGGACGGGACTTCCCAAGAGACCCAGTACTTC. Amino acids: CAIRDGTSQETQYF.

This chain connects TRBV11-1 to TRBJ2-2, with 7 bases that match TRBD1. CDR1 and CDR2 (germline): SGHAT, FQDESV (reference sequence). J lost 5 bases, V lost 5 bases, and 8 bases had no gene match. This CDR3 has 15 amino acids. The CDR3 is CASSTRQGGTGELFF. DNA of the CDR3: TGTGCCAGCAGCACACGACAGGGCGGAACCGGGGAGCTGTTTTTT.

The CDR3 DNA sequence: TGCGCCAGCAGCCGGGGGAGGGACAGGGCCTCGAACACTGAAGCTTTCTTT. Its protein product is CASSRGRDRASNTEAFF. The rearrangement joins TRBV5-1 to TRBJ1-1; 9 bases line up with TRBD1. Germline CDR1 SGHRS, CDR2 YFSETQ. The CDR3 loop spans 17 amino acids. Losses at the gene ends were 4 bases for V and 1 base for J; bases not matched to a gene: 11.

The chain carries TRBV5-4 and TRBJ1-1; possible D gene TRBD1, 5 bases. CDR1 is SGHNT and CDR2 is YYREEE in the germline V gene (reference sequence). The CDR3 totals 11 residues. V was clipped by 4 bases and J by 8 bases, with 9 bases between them. This CDR3 reads CASSLDSEAFF. The CDR3 DNA reads as TGTGCCAGCAGCCTCGACAGCGAAGCTTTCTTT.

This chain connects TRBV25-1 to TRBJ1-1; D is uncertain. Germline CDR1 is MGHDK and CDR2 is SYGVNS. The length of the CDR3 is 15 residues. V lost 5 bases to trimming and J lost 8 bases, with 21 bases between them. The CDR3 bases are TGTGCCAGCAGTCCCCAAAGCGGCAGTAGCTCAGAAGCTTTCTTT. Its protein is CASSPQSGSSSEAFF.

The CDR3 DNA is TGTGCCAGCAGCCCAGCGGGAGGTCATGAGCAGTTCTTC. The encoded protein is CASSPAGGHEQFF. The genes are TRBV6-5 and TRBJ2-1, with 9 positions matching TRBD2. V was clipped by 6 bases and J by 8 bases; unmatched bases: 5. Looked up from germline, CDR1 is MNHEY and CDR2 is SVGAGI. The CDR3 extends over 13 amino acids.

In DNA, the CDR3 is TGTGCCAGCAGCTTGAAGGGTACCACGGGAGGGAGCGACGAGCAGTACGTC. It codes for CASSLKGTTGGSDEQYV. The chain employs TRBV5-4 and TRBJ2-7; 8 nucleotides match TRBD2. CDR1 is SGHNT, CDR2 YYREEE, per germline (reference sequence). The CDR3 spans 17 residues. Losses at the gene ends were 1 base for V and 5 bases for J; bases not matched to a gene: 14.

The chain recombines TRBV5-3 with TRBJ1-6, with D possibly being TRBD1 (5 bases). TRBV5-3 is annotated as an ORF whose role is uncertain. V lost 4 bases and J 3 bases, leaving 14 bases between the germline ends. This CDR3 comprises 16 residues. CDR3 bases: TGTGCCAGAAGCCCGACGGGGGGGGGCTATAATTCACCCCTCCACTTT. It specifies CARSPTGGGYNSPLHF.

V is TRBV7-3 and J is TRBJ1-1; possibly TRBD1 for D (5 bases). The CDR3 totals 13 residues. The germline V and J ends were trimmed by 2 bases and 2 bases, with 6 bases remaining between them. CDR1 SGHTA and CDR2 FQGTGA come from the germline V gene. The CDR3 loop reads CASSLQGNTEAFF. CDR3 nucleotides: TGTGCCAGCAGCTTACAGGGAAACACTGAAGCTTTCTTT.

CDR3: CASSLFGERDAFF. In DNA, the CDR3 is TGCGCCAGCAGCTTGTTCGGGGAACGAGATGCTTTCTTT. The chain recombines TRBV5-1 with TRBJ1-1; D remains ambiguous. The germline V gene encodes CDR1 SGHRS and CDR2 YFSETQ. V dropped 1 base and J dropped 11 bases, with 15 bases sitting between them. The CDR3 runs to 13 residues.